This T cell receptor beta chain was sequenced during a study of shared clonotypes between healthy human individuals (dated by TCRdb to the early 2020s). In terms of the full investigation: Three men and two women, aged 18 to 49 years, made up the cohort. For each donor, CD4 naive and CD4 memory were each given three plates, CD8 naive was given two plates, and CD8 memory was given one plate. To estimate repertoire size and how much clonotypes are shared between individuals, the study performed deep sequencing of blood TCR repertoires from a few healthy adults. To increase sequencing depth and limit assay-specific biases, different laboratories used diverse techniques to prepare libraries and sequence TCR repertoires. Leukapheresis yielded between about 0.94 and 10 billion PBMCs per donor.

Healthy HIV-negative adults with no recently reported acute infections or vaccinations were included as donors. Only Caucasian adults living in Nashville, Tennessee, USA were represented among the donors. CD8 memory samples consisted of magnetically selected CD45RO+ cells combined with CCR7-negative CD45RA+ effector memory (TemRA) cells. Blood was obtained by leukapheresis, after which PBMCs were separated by Ficoll-Histopaque density gradient centrifugation and cryopreserved in liquid nitrogen vapor phase. Analytical flow cytometry was used to check the purity and quantity of every magnetically sorted T cell population. Each sorted fraction had its genomic DNA isolated and then quantified by UV absorbance on a Nanodrop 2000c. In regard to this clone: Its antigen remains undetermined. No base qualities exist here, and no much larger clone lies one base off it.

The CDR3 runs 14 amino acids, cysteine and phenylalanine included. Only the CDR3 DNA is retained, 42 bases long and in frame from the first base. V sheds 3 bases and J sheds 5 bases, leaving 12 bases between their ends. The germline V gene (reference sequence) supplies CDR1 SEHNR and CDR2 FQNEAQ. General study outcomes and caveats: Only blood was sampled, and tissue TCR repertoires likely differ from those in blood. Across a few donors, roughly 5% of naive CD4, roughly 3.4% of naive CD8, around 2.1% of memory CD4, and about 0.4% of memory CD8 clonotypes were shared. Clonotypes shared by all four sorted-subset donors showed higher generation probabilities than non-shared clonotypes. Naive subsets generally had larger estimated clonotype richness than memory subsets did. The genetic and exposure-history diversity represented was limited by the small number of donors. Even with the large sequencing depth, rarefaction of the sorted-subset datasets indicated that sequencing was incomplete. Pairwise subsampling led to the expectation that sequencing depth would affect the degree of clonotype sharing among donors.

Using the deep immunoSEQ assay, TCR CDR3 regions were amplified from genomic DNA by multiplex PCR. Extracted genomic DNA from each cell subset was spread evenly across all wells of several immunoSEQ 96-well plates, with each plate serving as a replicate. For sorted subsets, each replicate PCR was loaded with around 200 ng genomic DNA, equivalent to about 30,000 T cell genomes. The purified libraries were quantified using a Qubit 3.0 fluorometer, sized with a Bioanalyzer 2100, and then quantified again using the KAPA Library Quantification kit. Each immunoSEQ 96-well plate was sequenced on its own single-read 150-cycle Illumina NextSeq 550 flow cell. In the authors' own workflow: The immunoSEQ output contained only junctional sequences without quality scores, so filtering could not match that applied to full-length reads. To assign V/J genes and CDR3, sequences were annotated against IMGT germline references using PyIR, a Python wrapper for IgBLAST v1.9. Reads were removed for weak V/J assignments (E-value above 1e-6), missing CDR3, stop codons, out-of-frame junctions, or ambiguous translated residues. V3J clonotypes were defined as sequences sharing the same inferred V gene, J gene, and CDR3 amino acid sequence. The percentage overlap between two repertoires was calculated by dividing the number of shared unique clonotypes by the size of the smaller repertoire. Three approaches were used to assess repertoire richness: RTK rarefaction, the Chao1 estimator, and Recon v2.1 estimates of unobserved clonotypes. For all TCRbeta clonotypes obtained by the gDNA method from four donors, generation probabilities were computed with OLGA. The source is immuneACCESS, and TCRdb retained only in-frame sequences with V and J called. Part of the clones is not carried over; for the studies checked, unresolved V genes explain less than half of this, and the remainder is unexplained. The D gene and trimming were derived from the DNA, and the V and J assignments and clone size from that table. This sample comprises 650,000 to 700,000 clones, around 90% of them detected only once. Jointly, the top ten make up 30% to 40% of the sample.

The TCR sequence derives from a young man in good health. Some clones in this sample may be carry-over from other donors' samples. Recombination linked TRBV7-9 to TRBJ2-3; the D gene cannot be resolved reliably. The specimen sequenced was memory CD8+ T cells from PBMCs. Reading the label with the study, this specimen's cell subset or site is: CD45RO+ cells pooled with CCR7-negative TemRA cells. The base sequence is TGTGCCAGCAGCTTCGAACTATATGGAGATACGCAGTATTTT. This sequence encodes CASSFELYGDTQYF.